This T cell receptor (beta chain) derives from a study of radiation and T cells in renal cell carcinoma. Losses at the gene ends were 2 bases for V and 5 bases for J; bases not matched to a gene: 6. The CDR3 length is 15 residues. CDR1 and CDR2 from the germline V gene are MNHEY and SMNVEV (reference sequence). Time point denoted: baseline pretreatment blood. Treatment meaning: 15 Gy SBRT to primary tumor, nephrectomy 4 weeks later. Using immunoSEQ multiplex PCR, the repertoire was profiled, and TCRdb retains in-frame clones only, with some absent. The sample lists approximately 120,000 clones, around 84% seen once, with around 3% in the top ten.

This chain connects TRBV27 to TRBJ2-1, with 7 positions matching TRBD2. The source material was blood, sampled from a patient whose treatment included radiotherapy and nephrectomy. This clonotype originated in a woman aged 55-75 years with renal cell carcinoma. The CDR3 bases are TGTGCCAGCAGTTTAAGAGCGGGACCCAACAATGAGCAGTTCTTC. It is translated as CASSLRAGPNNEQFF.